This is a list of T cell receptor beta chains from one sample in a study of a mutant IDH1 vaccine in newly diagnosed glioma. Profiled with immunoSEQ multiplex PCR; TCRdb holds only in-frame clones, not every one. The sample records about 55,000 clones, about four fifths being singletons. No antigen is known for these receptors. The sample here was PBMCs, taken from a glioma patient whose treatment included an IDH1 peptide vaccine. The source is a middle-aged man with glioma. The CDR3 runs from the conserved cysteine through the conserved F or W. The order of the fields is D gene, J gene, V gene, clone size, CDR3 protein, CDR3 DNA. The D gene is left open where the match is weak. Not every row has a clone size; where given, it reads once, few, many or a size class.

.,TRBJ2-7,TRBV5-4,.,CASSPAVGISYEQYF,TGTGCCAGCAGCCCGGCGGTCGGCATCTCCTACGAGCAGTACTTC
TRBD1,TRBJ2-7,TRBV4-1,.,CASSPVTGPQYF,TGCGCCAGCAGTCCGGTGACAGGGCCGCAGTACTTC
.,TRBJ1-2,TRBV19,.,CASSMTPDGYTF,TGTGCCAGTAGTATGACCCCGGATGGCTACACCTTC
.,TRBJ2-7,TRBV11-2,.,CASSLGQVYEQYF,TGTGCCAGCAGCTTAGGGCAGGTCTACGAGCAGTACTTC
TRBD1,TRBJ1-2,TRBV6-5,few,CASRTGTYGYTF,TGTGCCAGCAGGACAGGGACCTATGGCTACACCTTC
.,TRBJ2-3,TRBV2,.,CASVKGVTDTQYF,TGTGCCAGCGTTAAGGGAGTGACAGATACGCAGTATTTT
TRBD2,TRBJ2-7,TRBV6-4,.,CASSDSRLAGVNIYEQYF,TGTGCCAGCAGTGACTCAAGGCTAGCGGGGGTGAACATCTACGAGCAGTACTTC
.,TRBJ2-2,TRBV11-2,.,CASSQASTGELFF,TGTGCCAGCAGCCAAGCTAGCACCGGGGAGCTGTTTTTT
TRBD1,TRBJ1-6,TRBV27,few,CASGGRTGGSSPLHF,TGTGCCAGCGGTGGCCGAACAGGGGGTAGTTCACCCCTCCACTTT
TRBD1,TRBJ2-6,TRBV9,.,CASSLWTGSLSGANVLTF,TGTGCCAGCAGCCTCTGGACAGGGTCGCTCTCTGGGGCCAACGTCCTGACTTTC
.,TRBJ1-4,TRBV19,.,CASSTRRRGAPEKLFF,TGTGCCAGTAGTACTCGCCGACGGGGAGCGCCAGAAAAACTGTTTTTT
.,TRBJ1-1,TRBV5-1,.,CASSLETGRLNTEAFF,TGCGCCAGCAGCTTGGAAACGGGGCGGCTGAACACTGAAGCTTTCTTT
.,TRBJ1-2,TRBV5-4,.,CASSLGVRYTF,TGTGCCAGCAGCTTGGGCGTGCGCTACACCTTC
TRBD1,TRBJ2-2,TRBV23-1,.,CASSQSTGGFRTGELFF,TGCGCCAGCAGTCAATCCACAGGGGGGTTCCGCACCGGGGAGCTGTTTTTT
.,TRBJ1-4,TRBV5-6,.,CASSLGAQATNEKLFF,TGTGCCAGCAGCTTAGGTGCACAGGCAACTAATGAAAAACTGTTTTTT
.,TRBJ1-2,TRBV5-4,.,CAAGAPGELYVGYTF,TGTGCCGCCGGCGCTCCAGGGGAATTGTATGTGGGCTACACCTTC
.,TRBJ1-5,TRBV7-8,.,CASSLVGAGQPQHF,TGTGCCAGCAGCTTAGTGGGGGCAGGTCAGCCCCAGCATTTT
.,TRBJ1-6,TRBV19,.,CASNGGTDNSPLHF,TGTGCCAGTAATGGGGGGACGGATAATTCACCCCTCCACTTT
.,TRBJ1-1,TRBV6-5,.,CASSYSGRGTEAFF,TGTGCCAGCAGTTACTCGGGCAGGGGCACTGAAGCTTTCTTT
TRBD2,TRBJ2-2,TRBV9,.,CASSFSGTSGGAGELFF,TGTGCCAGCAGCTTTTCCGGGACTAGCGGGGGGGCCGGGGAGCTGTTTTTT
.,TRBJ2-3,TRBV10-3,once,CAISEWGNVGTDTQYF,TGTGCCATCAGTGAGTGGGGGAACGTAGGCACAGATACGCAGTATTTT
TRBD2,TRBJ2-7,TRBV13,.,CASSLLAGGYEQYF,TGTGCCAGCAGCTTACTAGCGGGGGGTTACGAGCAGTACTTC
TRBD1,TRBJ2-2,TRBV7-2,.,CASSLNRGDTGELFF,TGTGCCAGCAGCTTAAACAGGGGGGACACCGGGGAGCTGTTTTTT
.,TRBJ2-2,TRBV30,.,CAWSLSNTGELFF,TGTGCCTGGAGTTTGTCGAACACCGGGGAGCTGTTTTTT
TRBD2,TRBJ2-5,TRBV11-2,.,CASSFGRSSGGLQETQYF,TGTGCCAGCAGCTTCGGTCGTAGTAGCGGGGGCCTCCAAGAGACCCAGTACTTC
TRBD2,TRBJ2-3,TRBV5-6,.,CASSEMTSEDTQYF,TGTGCCAGCAGCGAAATGACTAGCGAGGATACGCAGTATTTT
.,TRBJ2-1,TRBV6-4,.,CASSDGNRYNEQFF,TGTGCCAGCAGTGACGGAAATCGCTACAATGAGCAGTTCTTC
.,TRBJ1-1,TRBV30,.,CAWNPGIGPEAFF,TGTGCCTGGAATCCGGGGATAGGTCCTGAAGCTTTCTTT
TRBD1,TRBJ1-2,TRBV19,.,CARNDRGLHYGYTF,TGTGCCAGGAACGACAGGGGGCTCCACTATGGCTACACCTTC
.,TRBJ2-1,TRBV7-6,.,CASSGGRDTQRGRSYNEQFF,TGTGCCAGCAGCGGGGGAAGGGACACCCAGAGGGGGAGATCCTACAATGAGCAGTTCTTC
TRBD2,TRBJ2-3,TRBV5-1,few,CASSFVRGADTQYF,TGCGCCAGCAGCTTTGTCCGGGGGGCAGATACGCAGTATTTT
TRBD1,TRBJ1-2,TRBV7-9,.,CASSFDREVRNYGYTF,TGTGCCAGCAGCTTCGACAGGGAGGTTCGGAACTATGGCTACACCTTC
.,TRBJ2-1,TRBV5-4,.,CASSYQGAANEQFF,TGTGCCAGCAGCTACCAGGGAGCGGCCAATGAGCAGTTCTTC
TRBD1,TRBJ2-7,TRBV27,.,CASTIRTGPFYEQYF,TGTGCCAGCACCATAAGGACAGGACCATTCTACGAGCAGTACTTC
.,TRBJ2-7,TRBV28,.,CASSLGAPHEQYF,TGTGCCAGCAGTTTAGGGGCCCCCCACGAGCAGTACTTC
.,TRBJ1-5,TRBV5-6,once,CASSFWAGRSRGDQPQHF,TGTGCCAGCAGCTTCTGGGCAGGACGGTCTAGGGGGGATCAGCCCCAGCATTTT
.,TRBJ1-2,TRBV9,.,CASSGGAGYGYTF,TGTGCCAGCTCTGGAGGGGCTGGCTATGGCTACACCTTC
TRBD1,TRBJ1-1,TRBV29-1,few,CSGQGAREAFF,TGCAGCGGACAGGGGGCGCGTGAAGCTTTCTTT
.,TRBJ2-7,TRBV5-5,.,CASGIGPSSSYEQYF,TGTGCCAGCGGCATTGGCCCCAGCAGCTCCTACGAGCAGTACTTC
.,TRBJ1-4,TRBV29-1,.,CSVEETAGEKLFF,TGCAGCGTTGAAGAGACCGCTGGTGAAAAGCTGTTTTTT
TRBD1,TRBJ2-3,TRBV5-4,few,CASSLQGTTDTQYF,TGTGCCAGCAGCTTACAGGGGACCACAGATACGCAGTATTTT
TRBD2,TRBJ2-3,TRBV30,.,CAWNRGGAVPDTQYF,TGTGCCTGGAATCGCGGGGGGGCCGTTCCAGATACGCAGTATTTT
.,TRBJ2-3,TRBV2,.,CASSEYTQYF,TGTGCCAGCAGTGAATATACGCAGTATTTT
TRBD2,TRBJ2-5,TRBV6-1,.,CASSDPLGGQETQYF,TGTGCCAGCAGTGACCCCTTGGGGGGGCAAGAGACCCAGTACTTC
.,TRBJ2-2,TRBV29-1,once,CSVVWGAGELFF,TGCAGCGTTGTGTGGGGCGCGGGGGAGCTGTTTTTT
TRBD2,TRBJ2-5,TRBV7-6,.,CASSSRGDPSGGALQTQYF,TGTGCCAGCAGCTCCCGAGGGGACCCTAGCGGGGGGGCCCTTCAGACCCAGTACTTC
.,TRBJ2-5,TRBV29-1,.,CSDTQGLETQYF,TGCAGCGACACCCAGGGGTTAGAGACCCAGTACTTC
TRBD1,TRBJ1-5,TRBV6-1,.,CASRSDRGGSQPQHF,TGTGCCAGCAGGAGCGACAGGGGTGGGAGTCAGCCCCAGCATTTT
.,TRBJ2-7,TRBV6-5,.,CASSYRDRHYEQYF,TGTGCCAGCAGTTACCGAGACAGGCACTACGAGCAGTACTTC
.,TRBJ1-2,TRBV30,many,CAWAGQGLSNYGYTF,TGTGCCTGGGCCGGGCAGGGGCTTTCAAACTATGGCTACACCTTC
.,TRBJ2-7,TRBV18,.,CASSRAGTMSEQYF,TGTGCCAGCTCACGGGCCGGGACCATGAGCGAGCAGTACTTC
.,TRBJ1-5,TRBV5-3,.,CARSFINLSNQPQHF,TGTGCCAGAAGCTTTATAAACCTTAGCAATCAGCCCCAGCATTTT
.,TRBJ1-1,TRBV5-5,.,CASSLGVNTEAFF,TGTGCCAGCAGCTTGGGAGTGAACACTGAAGCTTTCTTT
.,TRBJ1-2,TRBV6-1,.,CASSERRQILYGYTF,TGTGCCAGCAGTGAACGCCGACAGATTCTCTATGGCTACACCTTC